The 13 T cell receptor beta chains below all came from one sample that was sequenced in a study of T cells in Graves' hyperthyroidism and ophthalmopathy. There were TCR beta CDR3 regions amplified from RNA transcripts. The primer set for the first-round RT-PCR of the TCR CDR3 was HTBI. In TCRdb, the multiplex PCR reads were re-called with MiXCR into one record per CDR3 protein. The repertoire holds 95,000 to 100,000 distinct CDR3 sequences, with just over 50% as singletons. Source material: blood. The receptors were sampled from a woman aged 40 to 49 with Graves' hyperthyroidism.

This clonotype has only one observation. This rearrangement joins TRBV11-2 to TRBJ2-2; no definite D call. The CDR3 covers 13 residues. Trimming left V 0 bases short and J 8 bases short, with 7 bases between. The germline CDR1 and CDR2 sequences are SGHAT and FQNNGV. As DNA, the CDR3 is TGTGCCAGCAGCTTAGATTGGGATGGGGAGCTGTTTTTT. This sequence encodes CASSLDWDGELFF.

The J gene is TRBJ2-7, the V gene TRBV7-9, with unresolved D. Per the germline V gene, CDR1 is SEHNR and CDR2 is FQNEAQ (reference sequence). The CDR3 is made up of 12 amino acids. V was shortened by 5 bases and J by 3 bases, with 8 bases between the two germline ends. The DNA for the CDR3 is TGTGCCAGCAGCCCGTCAATCTACGAGCAGTACTTC. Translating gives CASSPSIYEQYF.

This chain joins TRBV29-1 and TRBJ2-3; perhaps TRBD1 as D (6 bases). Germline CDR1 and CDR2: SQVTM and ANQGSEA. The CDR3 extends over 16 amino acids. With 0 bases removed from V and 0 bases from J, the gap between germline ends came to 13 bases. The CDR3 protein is CSVEDWPGESTDTQYF. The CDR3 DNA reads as TGCAGCGTTGAAGATTGGCCAGGGGAGAGCACAGATACGCAGTATTTT.

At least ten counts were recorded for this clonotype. The CDR3 reads CASSQGEGVYYEQYF. DNA for the CDR3: TGCGCCAGCAGCCAAGGGGAAGGGGTTTACTACGAGCAGTACTTC. The gene calls are TRBV4-1 and TRBJ2-7; tentatively, D is TRBD1 (5 bases). The V end lost 1 base, the J end lost 3 bases, and 13 bases lay between the germline ends. Germline V gene data show CDR1 as MGHRA and CDR2 as YSYEKL. This CDR3 is built from 15 residues.

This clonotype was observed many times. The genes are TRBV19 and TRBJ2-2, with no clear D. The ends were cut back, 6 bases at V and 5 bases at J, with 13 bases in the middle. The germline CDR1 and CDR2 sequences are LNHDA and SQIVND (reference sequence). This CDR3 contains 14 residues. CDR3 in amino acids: CASSLPQSTGELFF. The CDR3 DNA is TGTGCCAGTAGCCTCCCACAGAGTACCGGGGAGCTGTTTTTT.

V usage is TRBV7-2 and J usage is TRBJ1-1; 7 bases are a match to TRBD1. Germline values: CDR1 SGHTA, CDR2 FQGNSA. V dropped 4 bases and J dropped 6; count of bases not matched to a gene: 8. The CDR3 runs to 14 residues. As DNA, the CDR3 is TGTGCCAGCAGCTCGAGGCCCGGGACAGCTGAAGCTTTCTTT. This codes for CASSSRPGTAEAFF.

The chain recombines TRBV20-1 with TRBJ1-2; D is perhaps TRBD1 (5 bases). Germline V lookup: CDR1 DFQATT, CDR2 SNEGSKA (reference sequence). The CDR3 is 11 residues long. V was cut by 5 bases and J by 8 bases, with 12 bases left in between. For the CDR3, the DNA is TGCAGTGCTGGAGGTGAGGGGGGCTACACCTTC. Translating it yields CSAGGEGGYTF.

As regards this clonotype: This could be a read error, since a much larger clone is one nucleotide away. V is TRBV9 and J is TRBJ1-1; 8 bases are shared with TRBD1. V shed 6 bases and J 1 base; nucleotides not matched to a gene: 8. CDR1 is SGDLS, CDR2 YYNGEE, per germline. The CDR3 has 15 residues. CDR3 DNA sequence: TGTGCCAGCAACGCGCGCGGACAGGGGAACACTGAAGCTTTCTTT. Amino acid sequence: CASNARGQGNTEAFF.

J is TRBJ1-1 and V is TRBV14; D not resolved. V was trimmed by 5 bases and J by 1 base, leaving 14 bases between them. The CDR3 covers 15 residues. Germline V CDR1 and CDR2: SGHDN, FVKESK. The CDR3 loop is CASSYDVGWNTEAFF. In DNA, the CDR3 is TGTGCCAGCAGCTATGACGTTGGATGGAACACTGAAGCTTTCTTT.

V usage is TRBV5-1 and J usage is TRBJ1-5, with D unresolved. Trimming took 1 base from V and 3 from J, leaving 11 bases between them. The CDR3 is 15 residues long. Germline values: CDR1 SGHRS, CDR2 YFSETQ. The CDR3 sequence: CASSLLGIDNQPQHF. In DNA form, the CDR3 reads TGCGCCAGCAGCTTGCTGGGAATCGACAATCAGCCCCAGCATTTT.

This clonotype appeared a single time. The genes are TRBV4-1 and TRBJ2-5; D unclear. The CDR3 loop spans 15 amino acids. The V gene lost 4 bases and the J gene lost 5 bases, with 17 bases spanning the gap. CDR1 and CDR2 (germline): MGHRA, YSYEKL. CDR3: CASSRSAGFRETQYF. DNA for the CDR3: TGCGCCAGCAGCCGCAGCGCCGGGTTTCGTGAGACCCAGTACTTC.

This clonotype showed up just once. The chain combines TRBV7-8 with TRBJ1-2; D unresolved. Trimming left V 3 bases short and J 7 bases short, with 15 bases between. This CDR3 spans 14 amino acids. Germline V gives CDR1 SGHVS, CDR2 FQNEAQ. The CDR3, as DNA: TGTGCCAGCAGCTTCGGGCCCGAGGGATCTGGCTACACCTTC. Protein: CASSFGPEGSGYTF.

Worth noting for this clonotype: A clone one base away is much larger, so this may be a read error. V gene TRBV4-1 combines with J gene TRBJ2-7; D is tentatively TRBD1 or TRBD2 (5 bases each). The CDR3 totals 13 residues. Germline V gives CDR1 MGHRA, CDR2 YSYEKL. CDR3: CVSSSGRNYEQYF. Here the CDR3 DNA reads TGCGTCAGCAGTTCGGGACGTAACTACGAGCAGTACTTC.